This record looks at one T cell receptor (beta chain) sequence and its context. Its antigen is not known. CD45RO-negative, CCR7-selected cells formed the naive CD8 fraction, which excluded terminally differentiated effector memory CD45RA+ cells. The CDR3 runs to 14 residues. Germline values: CDR1 SGHTA, CDR2 FQGNSA. Between the trimmed V and J ends, which lost 5 bases and 4 bases, there was a span of 15 bases. The data stem from a study of shared clonotypes between healthy human individuals. General study findings and limits: Generation probabilities were higher for clonotypes shared across all four sorted-subset donors than for unshared ones.

The protocol was immunoSEQ multiplex PCR, while the TCRdb copy is restricted to in-frame clones and leaves out a portion. The sample lists about 2.1 million clones; 93% were seen once. The rearrangement links TRBV7-2 to TRBJ2-7; D ambiguous. Sequencing was carried out using naive CD8+ T cells from PBMCs. This TCR was recovered from a man younger than 35 in good health. Some clones in this sample may be carry-over from other donors' samples. CDR3 region: CASSLSPSWYEQYF. In DNA form, the CDR3 reads TGTGCCAGCAGCCTAAGCCCATCCTGGTACGAGCAGTACTTC.